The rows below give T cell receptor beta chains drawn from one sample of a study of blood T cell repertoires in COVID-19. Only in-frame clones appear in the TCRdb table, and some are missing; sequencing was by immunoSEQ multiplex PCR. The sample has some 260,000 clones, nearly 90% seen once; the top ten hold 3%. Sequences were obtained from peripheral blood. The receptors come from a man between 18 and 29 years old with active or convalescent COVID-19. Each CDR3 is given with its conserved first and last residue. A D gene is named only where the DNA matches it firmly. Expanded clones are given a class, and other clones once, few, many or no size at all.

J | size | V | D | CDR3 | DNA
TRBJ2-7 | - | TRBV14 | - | CASNKGVGEQYF | TGTGCCAGCAACAAAGGGGTGGGGGAGCAGTACTTC
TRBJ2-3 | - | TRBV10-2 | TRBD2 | CASSEWPSGRSTDTQYF | TGCGCCAGCAGTGAGTGGCCTAGCGGGAGGAGCACAGATACGCAGTATTTT
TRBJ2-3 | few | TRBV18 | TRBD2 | CASSPTAGGRADTQYF | TGTGCCAGCTCACCCACTGCGGGAGGGCGCGCAGATACGCAGTATTTT
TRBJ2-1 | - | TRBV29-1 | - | CSVPLSEQFF | TGCAGCGTCCCTTTGAGTGAGCAGTTCTTC
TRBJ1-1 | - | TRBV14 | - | CASSQGGIATAFF | TGTGCCAGCAGCCAAGGCGGAATCGCAACGGCTTTCTTT
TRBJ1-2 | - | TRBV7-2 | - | CASSLSGDPDYGYTF | TGTGCCAGCAGCCTCTCAGGGGACCCTGACTATGGCTACACCTTC
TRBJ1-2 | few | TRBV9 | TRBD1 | CASSAGTAVAPYGYTF | TGTGCCAGCAGCGCCGGGACAGCGGTCGCACCTTATGGCTACACCTTC
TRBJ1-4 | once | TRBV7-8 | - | CASSSQGATNEKLFF | TGTGCCAGCAGCTCTCAGGGTGCAACTAATGAAAAACTGTTTTTT
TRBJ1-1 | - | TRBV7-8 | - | CASSPSPAGRHTEAFF | TGTGCCAGCAGCCCCAGCCCCGCAGGGAGGCACACTGAAGCTTTCTTT
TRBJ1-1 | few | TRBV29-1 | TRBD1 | CSWRRDRHTEAFF | TGCAGCTGGCGCCGGGACAGACACACTGAAGCTTTCTTT
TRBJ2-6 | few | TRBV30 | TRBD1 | CAWSEIRQGALAGGANVLTF | TGTGCCTGGAGCGAAATAAGACAGGGGGCGTTAGCCGGTGGGGCCAACGTCCTGACTTTC
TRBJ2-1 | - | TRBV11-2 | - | CASSEGGRPDEQFF | TGTGCCAGCAGCGAAGGGGGACGGCCCGACGAGCAGTTCTTC
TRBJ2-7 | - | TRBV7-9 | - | CASSLANPEQYF | TGTGCCAGCAGCTTAGCTAATCCCGAGCAGTACTTC
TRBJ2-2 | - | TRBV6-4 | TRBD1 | CASSQEWGQAGELFF | TGTGCCAGCAGTCAGGAGTGGGGACAGGCCGGGGAGCTGTTTTTT
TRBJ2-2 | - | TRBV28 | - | CASSRDSALVDGELFF | TGTGCCAGCAGTCGTGATAGCGCGTTGGTTGACGGGGAGCTGTTTTTT
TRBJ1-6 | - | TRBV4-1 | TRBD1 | CASSLSQGALNSPLHF | TGCGCCAGCAGCCTATCGCAGGGGGCATTGAATTCACCCCTCCACTTT
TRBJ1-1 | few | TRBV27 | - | CASSFSLQLEAFF | TGTGCCAGCAGTTTTTCCCTACAGCTTGAAGCTTTCTTT
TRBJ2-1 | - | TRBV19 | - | CASSIIANEQFF | TGTGCCAGTAGTATTATAGCCAATGAGCAGTTCTTC
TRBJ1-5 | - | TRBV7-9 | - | CASSSFLDRNQPQHF | TGTGCCAGCAGCTCCTTCCTCGACAGGAATCAGCCCCAGCATTTT
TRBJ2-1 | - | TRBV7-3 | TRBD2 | CASSLRHPLGLAGLDYNEQFF | TGTGCCAGCAGCTTAAGGCACCCTCTGGGACTAGCGGGGTTAGACTACAATGAGCAGTTCTTC
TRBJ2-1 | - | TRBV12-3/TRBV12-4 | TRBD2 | CASSFGPGGFF | TGTGCCAGCAGTTTTGGCCCGGGAGGGTTCTTC
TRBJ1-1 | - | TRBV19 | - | CASSTVEQGTEAFF | TGTGCCAGTAGTACCGTCGAACAGGGAACTGAAGCTTTCTTT
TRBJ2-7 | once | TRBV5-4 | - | CASSPGQTYEQYF | TGTGCCAGCAGCCCTGGACAGACCTACGAGCAGTACTTC
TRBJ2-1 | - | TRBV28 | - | CASRRQLYNEQFF | TGTGCCAGCAGACGACAGTTATACAATGAGCAGTTCTTC
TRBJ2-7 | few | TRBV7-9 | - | CASSPQGWRALEQYF | TGTGCCAGCAGCCCTCAAGGGTGGCGGGCCCTCGAGCAGTACTTC
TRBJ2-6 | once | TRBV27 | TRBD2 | CASSLFLPLGEGSGANVLTF | TGTGCCAGCAGTTTATTCTTACCCTTGGGGGAGGGCTCTGGGGCCAACGTCCTGACTTTC
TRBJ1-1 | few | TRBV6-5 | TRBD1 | CASSPGTGDNWAFF | TGTGCCAGCAGTCCCGGGACAGGGGACAACTGGGCTTTCTTT
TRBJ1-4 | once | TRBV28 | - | CASSPQSEKLFF | TGTGCCAGCAGTCCCCAATCCGAAAAACTGTTTTTT
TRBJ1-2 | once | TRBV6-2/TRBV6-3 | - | CASSYQVNYGYTF | TGTGCCAGCAGTTACCAGGTGAACTATGGCTACACCTTC
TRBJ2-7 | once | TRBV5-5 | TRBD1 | CASGSSGGYYEQYF | TGTGCCAGCGGCTCCTCAGGGGGATACTACGAGCAGTACTTC
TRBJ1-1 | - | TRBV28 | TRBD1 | CASSRGQGYMNTEAFF | TGTGCCAGCAGTAGAGGACAGGGATACATGAACACTGAAGCTTTCTTT
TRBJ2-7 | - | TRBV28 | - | CASSQEPGSPYEQYF | TGTGCCAGCAGTCAAGAACCGGGTTCCCCCTACGAGCAGTACTTC
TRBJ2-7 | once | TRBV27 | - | CASSSPPRQYF | TGTGCCAGCAGTTCCCCCCCGCGGCAGTACTTC
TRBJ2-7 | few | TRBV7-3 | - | CASSLVFGSEQYF | TGTGCCAGCAGCTTAGTATTCGGTAGCGAGCAGTACTTC
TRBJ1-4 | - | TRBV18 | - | CASSPEGTNEKLFF | TGTGCCAGCTCACCCGAGGGAACTAATGAAAAACTGTTTTTT
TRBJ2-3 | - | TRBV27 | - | CASSSLTISVGTHTDTQYF | TGTGCCAGCAGTTCCTTAACCATTTCGGTTGGGACTCACACAGATACGCAGTATTTT
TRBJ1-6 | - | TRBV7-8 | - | CASSGEWGLASSPLHF | TGTGCCAGCAGCGGGGAGTGGGGACTGGCAAGTTCACCCCTCCACTTT
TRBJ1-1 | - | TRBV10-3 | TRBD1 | CAISEQGAGEAFF | TGTGCCATCAGTGAGCAGGGGGCGGGTGAAGCTTTCTTT
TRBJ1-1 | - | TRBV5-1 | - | CASSLGEPIEAFF | TGCGCCAGCAGCTTGGGGGAGCCGATTGAAGCTTTCTTT
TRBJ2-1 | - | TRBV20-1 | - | CSARGHNEQFF | TGCAGTGCTAGAGGGCACAATGAGCAGTTCTTC